The sequence of this T cell receptor beta chain was determined in a study of T-cell reconstitution after alpha-beta-depleted transplantation in children. Preparation of the TCRbeta library used unique molecular identifiers. TCRdb called the PCR reads again in MiXCR, with one record for every CDR3 protein. The sample lists roughly 400,000 distinct CDR3 sequences, roughly 22% occurring once. Germline CDR1 is ENHRY and CDR2 is SYGVKD. The CDR3 has 15 amino acids. The trim removed 10 bases at V and 4 bases at J, leaving 13 bases unmatched. This clonotype was recorded many times. The rearrangement uses TRBV10-3 and TRBJ2-1; 7 bases fit TRBD1. This material consisted of PBMCs from the stem cell graft donor, taken from the stem cell graft. This receptor was identified in a human donor who donated a stem cell graft to a child with acute myeloid leukemia. CDR3 in amino acids: CASANRDRSYNEQFF. Here the CDR3 DNA reads TGTGCCAGTGCGAACCGGGACAGATCTTACAATGAGCAGTTCTTC.